Listed below are T cell receptor beta chains from one sample, sequenced in a study of blood T cell repertoires in COVID-19. Only in-frame clones appear in the TCRdb table, and some are missing; sequencing was by immunoSEQ multiplex PCR. This table has about 58,000 clones, 75% to 90% appearing once. The sequencing sample was made of peripheral blood. The receptor set was obtained from a woman aged 70-85 years with active COVID-19. Both conserved end residues are part of each CDR3. D genes are given only for firm matches. The size entry is marked missing in some rows and otherwise reads once, few, many or a size class.

V gene	J gene	clone size	D gene	CDR3 DNA	CDR3 protein
TRBV5-5	TRBJ2-1	-	-	TGTGCCAGCAGCTTGTTCGGTAGCTCCTACAATGAGCAGTTCTTC	CASSLFGSSYNEQFF
TRBV4-1	TRBJ1-5	-	-	TGCGCCAGCAGCCAGGCATTTGGCAACAATCAGCCCCAGCATTTT	CASSQAFGNNQPQHF
TRBV13	TRBJ2-3	-	TRBD2	TGTGCCAGCAGCTTAGACCGGACTAGCGGGAGGGCAGATACGCAGTATTTT	CASSLDRTSGRADTQYF
TRBV3-1/TRBV3-2	TRBJ2-7	-	TRBD2	TGTGCCAGCAGCCAAGGCCTAGCGGAGACCTACGAGCAGTACTTC	CASSQGLAETYEQYF
TRBV11-2	TRBJ2-2	-	-	TGTGCCAGCAGCTTATTCTCGTTTACAAACACCGGGGAGCTGTTTTTT	CASSLFSFTNTGELFF
TRBV7-2	TRBJ1-1	-	TRBD1	TGTGCCAGCAGCCCCCAGGGGGAAGTCACTGAAGCTTTCTTT	CASSPQGEVTEAFF
TRBV4-1	TRBJ2-5	-	-	TGCGCCAGCAGCCTTCGCGGGGATGGTTTTCAAGAGACCCAGTACTTC	CASSLRGDGFQETQYF
TRBV10-3	TRBJ1-3	-	-	TGTGCCATCAGTGATCGGTTTGGGACAACTGGAAACACCATATATTTT	CAISDRFGTTGNTIYF
TRBV19	TRBJ2-1	-	TRBD2	TGTGCCAGTAGTATAACGGGACTAGGGCATGAGAATGAGCAGTTCTTC	CASSITGLGHENEQFF
TRBV20-1	TRBJ2-2	medium-sized	-	TGCAGTGCTAGTAAAGCGGAAGGCACCGGGGAGCTGTTTTTT	CSASKAEGTGELFF
TRBV2	TRBJ2-1	-	TRBD1	TGTGCCAGCAGAGGACAGGGGGTCAATGAGCAGTTCTTC	CASRGQGVNEQFF
TRBV15	TRBJ1-2	-	-	TGTGCCACCAGCAGAGATCTCGGGAACCTACTTTATGGCTACACCTTC	CATSRDLGNLLYGYTF
TRBV7-8	TRBJ2-7	-	TRBD2	TGTGCCAGCAGCTTAGGGCGGGAGTCCGACGAGCAGTACTTC	CASSLGRESDEQYF
TRBV5-6	TRBJ2-3	-	-	TGTGCCAGCAGCCGCTCCCGGGGGTCGAGAGATACGCAGTATTTT	CASSRSRGSRDTQYF
TRBV19	TRBJ1-1	-	TRBD1	TGTGCCAGTAGTACCCACAGGGGGGGAGAAGCTTTCTTT	CASSTHRGGEAFF
TRBV11-2	TRBJ2-7	-	TRBD2	TGTGCCAGCAGCTTATCAGCGGGAGGGTTCTACGAGCAGTACTTC	CASSLSAGGFYEQYF
TRBV7-3	TRBJ2-1	-	TRBD2	TGTGCCAGCAGCCCCCAGTTAGCGGGTCCTAATGAGCAGTTCTTC	CASSPQLAGPNEQFF
TRBV5-1	TRBJ1-2	-	-	TGCGCCAGCAGCTTGGGGTCAGGAAAAAATGGCTACACCTTC	CASSLGSGKNGYTF
TRBV5-8	TRBJ2-3	-	TRBD2	TGTGCCAGCAGCTTGACTAGCGGGAGGGGCCTCACAGATACGCAGTATTTT	CASSLTSGRGLTDTQYF
TRBV3-1/TRBV3-2	TRBJ2-5	-	-	TGTGCCAGCAGCAACCGGGACACCGGTCCAGAAGAGACCCAGTACTTC	CASSNRDTGPEETQYF
TRBV7-9	TRBJ2-7	-	-	TGTGCCAGCAGCTCTCTTACGAGCTCCTACGAGCAGTACTTC	CASSSLTSSYEQYF
TRBV6-4	TRBJ1-6	-	TRBD1	TGTGCCAGCAGTGTGGGGACAGGGGATAATTCACCCCTCCACTTT	CASSVGTGDNSPLHF
TRBV6-6	TRBJ2-5	-	-	TGTGCCAGCAGTTACCCGACCACCGCGGGCACAGAGACCCAGTACTTC	CASSYPTTAGTETQYF
TRBV7-8	TRBJ2-1	-	TRBD2	TGTGCCAGCAGCTTAGACGCGGGACTAGGCTACAATGAGCAGTTCTTC	CASSLDAGLGYNEQFF
TRBV11-2	TRBJ2-7	-	TRBD2	TGTGCCAGCAGCCGGTTTAGCGGGACCAGCTCCTACGAGCAGTACTTC	CASSRFSGTSSYEQYF
TRBV3-1/TRBV3-2	TRBJ2-3	once	TRBD2	TGTGCCAGCAGCTACGGGAGGGCTAGCACAGATACGCAGTATTTT	CASSYGRASTDTQYF
TRBV19	TRBJ2-3	-	-	TGTGCCAGTAGCTTGGCGGTTAGCACAGATACGCAGTATTTT	CASSLAVSTDTQYF
TRBV5-5	TRBJ1-5	-	-	TGTGCCAGCAGGAGACAGCTAGGGAGCAATCAGCCCCAGCATTTT	CASRRQLGSNQPQHF
TRBV7-8	TRBJ2-2	-	-	TGTGCCAGCAGCTCCAGGGGCCGGGAGCTGTTTTTT	CASSSRGRELFF
TRBV27	TRBJ1-1	-	-	TGTGCCAGCAGTTCCCTGGAGCGTGCCGGAACTGAAGCTTTCTTT	CASSSLERAGTEAFF
TRBV27	TRBJ2-2	-	TRBD1	TGTGCCAGCAGTTTAGGGGACAGGGTCGGCACCGGGGAGCTGTTTTTT	CASSLGDRVGTGELFF
TRBV5-4	TRBJ2-5	-	TRBD1	TGTGCCAGCAGCAAGGGACAGATAGAAGAGACCCAGTACTTC	CASSKGQIEETQYF
TRBV10-1	TRBJ2-2	-	-	TGCGCCAGCAGTGCCGGCGGGAACACCGGGGAGCTGTTTTTT	CASSAGGNTGELFF